The rows below give T cell receptor beta chains drawn from one sample of a study of T cells of healthy individuals. TCRdb ran MiXCR on the 5' RACE reads and lists one entry per CDR3 protein. The sample has tens of thousands of distinct CDR3 sequences, about 5% seen once. The receptor source for this set is a human donor in good health. Each CDR3 is given with its conserved first and last residue. Fields, in order: V gene, clone size, J gene, D gene, CDR3 DNA, CDR3 protein. D genes are given only for firm matches. Some rows mark clone size as missing; the rest say once, few, many or name a class of expanded clone.

TRBV5-6	NA	TRBJ2-3	NA	TGTGCCAGCAGCCACGAATCTAGGGCGGGAACGGGGGATACGCAGTATTTT	CASSHESRAGTGDTQYF
TRBV3-1	many	TRBJ1-2	NA	TGTGCCAGCAGCCGCGGACAGCACTATGGCTACACCTTC	CASSRGQHYGYTF
TRBV6-1	NA	TRBJ2-3	NA	TGTGCCAGCAGTGACCTCGGGGCTACGAAGTATTTT	CASSDLGATKYF
TRBV2	many	TRBJ2-6	TRBD1	TGTGCCATCAGGGACAGGAGCTCTGGGGCCAACGTCCTGACTTTC	CAIRDRSSGANVLTF
TRBV7-3	NA	TRBJ2-3	TRBD2	TGTGCCAGCAGCCCTCCGGGGGGGCGGGTCACAGATACGCAGTATTTT	CASSPPGGRVTDTQYF
TRBV6-1	many	TRBJ1-2	NA	TGTGCCAGCAGTGAAGATCCCTACTATGGCTACACCTTC	CASSEDPYYGYTF
TRBV12-3/TRBV12-4	NA	TRBJ1-2	TRBD1	TGTGCCAGCAGTTTGCAGGGGGCGATTGGCTACACCTTC	CASSLQGAIGYTF
TRBV2	few	TRBJ1-5	TRBD1	TGTGCCAGCGCTGAGGGGGCGCGTTATCAGCCCCAGCATTTT	CASAEGARYQPQHF
TRBV30	NA	TRBJ1-2	TRBD1	TGTGCCTGGACACAGGGGGCTAATGGGAATGGCTACACCTTC	CAWTQGANGNGYTF
TRBV5-1	few	TRBJ1-1	NA	TGCGCCAGCAGGCATGGGGTTGGAGACACTGAAGCCTTCTTT	CASRHGVGDTEAFF
TRBV7-9	many	TRBJ2-4	NA	TGTGCCAGCAGCCAAGGACTTCTAGCCAAAAACATTCAGTACTTC	CASSQGLLAKNIQYF
TRBV11-3	many	TRBJ2-3	NA	TGTGCCAGCAGCACCCCCACAGATACGCAGTATTTT	CASSTPTDTQYF